This TCR beta chain was identified in a study of T cell repertoires in cytomegalovirus infection. Study as a whole: Public TCR beta signatures were indicative of both CMV infection and a matching HLA type.

General observations from the study: Cumulative frequency of public TCR beta families picked out carriers of CMV plus the relevant HLA. Clonotypes of TCR beta that were HLA-C-restricted and CMV-specific dominated the ex vivo response.

The CDR3 length is 12 residues. Germline V gene data show CDR1 as MDHEN and CDR2 as SYDVKM. In the case of this clonotype: Its antigen is as yet unknown. The germline gene is not matched at one end of the junction; a read error may be the cause.

TCRdb re-analysed the reads in MiXCR, keeping a single row per CDR3 protein. This table has approximately 180,000 distinct CDR3 sequences, about 20% appearing once. Material: PBMCs. The chain joins TRBV28 to TRBJ1-1, with D maybe TRBD1 (5 bases). The sequence came from a human donor in good health (CMV status not recorded). Some clones in this sample may be carry-over from other donors' samples. The CDR3 is CAISLRGGRAFF. DNA for the CDR3: TGTGCCATCAGTTTACGCGGGGGACGAGCTTTCTTT.